This TCR beta chain was sequenced during a study of blood T cell repertoires in COVID-19. Study at large: The United States, Italy and Spain provided the acute and convalescent COVID-19 samples.

Under the authors' procedure: Quantification of nucleated cells was approximated via reference gene primer amplification. The repertoire was sequenced with immunoSEQ multiplex PCR; TCRdb's copy has only in-frame clones and lacks some. That table is the source of V, J and clone size, and D and trimming were worked out from the DNA. Among approximately 75,000 clones listed, around three quarters were seen once. Looked up from germline, CDR1 is MNHEY and CDR2 is SMNVEV (reference sequence). This CDR3 is 14 amino acids long. The V gene lost 5 bases and the J gene lost 3 bases, with 13 bases spanning the gap.

This chain links TRBV27 with TRBJ1-1, with a tentative D call TRBD1 (5 bases). The sample consisted of peripheral blood. The receptor was isolated from an elderly woman with active or convalescent COVID-19. In DNA, the CDR3 is TGTGCCAGCAGTGATTTGGGGGGGGACACTGAAGCTTTCTTT. Translating gives CASSDLGGDTEAFF.